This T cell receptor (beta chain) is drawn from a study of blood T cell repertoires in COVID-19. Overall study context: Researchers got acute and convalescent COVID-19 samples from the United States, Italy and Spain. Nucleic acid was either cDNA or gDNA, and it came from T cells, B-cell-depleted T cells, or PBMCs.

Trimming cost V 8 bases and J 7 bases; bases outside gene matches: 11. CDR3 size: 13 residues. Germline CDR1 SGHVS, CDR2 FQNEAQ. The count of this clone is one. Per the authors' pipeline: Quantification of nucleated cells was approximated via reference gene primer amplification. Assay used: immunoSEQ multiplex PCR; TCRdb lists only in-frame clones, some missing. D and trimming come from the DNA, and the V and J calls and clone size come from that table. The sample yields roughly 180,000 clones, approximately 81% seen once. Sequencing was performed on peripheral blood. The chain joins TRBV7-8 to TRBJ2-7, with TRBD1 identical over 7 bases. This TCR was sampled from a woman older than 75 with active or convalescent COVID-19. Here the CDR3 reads CASFIGSRGEQYF. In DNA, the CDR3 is TGTGCCAGCTTCATAGGCTCCAGGGGGGAGCAGTACTTC.